Below, 23 T cell receptor beta chains from the same sample are listed, as sequenced in a study of cytomegalovirus exposure and HLA in healthy donors. The PCR was carried out with 60 Vbeta primers and 13 Jbeta primers. Assay: immunoSEQ multiplex PCR; the TCRdb copy retains only in-frame clones and omits some. The sample has 150,000 to 200,000 clones; roughly 80% are singletons. Sequenced: PBMCs. The receptors here all came from a man aged 35-49 years in good health and CMV-seropositive.

V is TRBV5-1 and J is TRBJ1-1, with D tentatively TRBD1 (5 bases). The V end lost 4 bases, the J end lost 6 bases, and 13 bases lay between the germline ends. Germline CDR1 and CDR2: SGHRS and YFSETQ. The CDR3 contains 13 residues. The CDR3 nucleotides are TGCGCCAGCAGCCCCAGGACACCCTCTGAAGCTTTCTTT. Translating gives CASSPRTPSEAFF.

The chain is built from TRBV6-1 and TRBJ1-4; the match to TRBD1 covers 7 bases. V trimming: 7 bases; J trimming: 7 bases; junction bases outside the gene matches: 9. Germline values: CDR1 MNHNS, CDR2 SASEGT. This CDR3 region has 14 residues. CDR3 region: CASIQTGSGEKLFF. The CDR3 nucleotides read TGTGCCAGCATCCAGACAGGGAGTGGTGAAAAACTGTTTTTT.

The CDR3 DNA reads TGCGCCAGCAGCCAAGTGGGGGCCAGAACCTACGAGCAGTACTTC. Its translation is CASSQVGARTYEQYF. This chain connects TRBV4-1 to TRBJ2-7, with TRBD1 as a possible D gene (6 bases). Per the germline V gene, CDR1 is MGHRA and CDR2 is YSYEKL. V was cut by 1 base and J by 2 bases, with 12 bases left in between. CDR3 length equals 15 residues.

The chain carries TRBV7-2 and TRBJ2-7, with D possibly being TRBD2 (5 bases). Between the trimmed V and J ends, which lost 3 bases and 5 bases, there was a span of 20 bases. The CDR3 is 16 amino acids. Germline-derived CDR1 and CDR2 are SGHTA and FQGNSA. The CDR3 sequence is CASSFSGRGWTHEQYF. For the CDR3, the DNA is TGTGCCAGCAGCTTCTCCGGACGAGGGTGGACCCACGAGCAGTACTTC.

V gene TRBV27 combines with J gene TRBJ2-6; 7 bases agree with TRBD1. Losses at the gene ends were 5 bases for V and 0 bases for J; bases not matched to a gene: 16. The CDR3 runs to 20 residues. The germline V gene has CDR1 MNHEY and CDR2 SMNVEV (reference sequence). The CDR3 bases are TGTGCCAGCAGTAAGGACAGGAGACCTACCCCTAGCTCTGGGGCCAACGTCCTGACTTTC. The encoded protein is CASSKDRRPTPSSGANVLTF.

This chain joins TRBV9 and TRBJ2-1; 8 bases line up with TRBD2. This CDR3 is 15 amino acids long. The V gene end was trimmed by 4 bases and the J gene end by 7 bases; junction bases not matched to a gene: 10. CDR1 is SGDLS and CDR2 is YYNGEE in the germline V gene. The CDR3, as DNA: TGTGCCAGCAGCACGTTAGCGGGACGGAGGAATGAGCAGTTCTTC. Its translation is CASSTLAGRRNEQFF. The entire variable domain, with the rest obtained from reference TRBV9 and TRBJ2-1, is as follows: DSGVTQTPKHLITATGQRVTLRCSPRSGDLSVYWYQQSLDQGLQFLIQYYNGEERAKGNILERFSAQQFPDLHSELNLSSLELGDSALYFCASSTLAGRRNEQFFGPGTRLTVL.

This clone was recorded once. The chain carries TRBV11-2 and TRBJ2-1; 11 bases are a match to TRBD2. The CDR3 has 17 residues. Trimming removed 4 bases from V and 2 bases from J; junction bases left unmatched: 7. CDR1 and CDR2 (germline): SGHAT, FQNNGV. CDR3 in amino acids: CASSSPIAGGPYNEQFF. The CDR3 DNA sequence: TGTGCCAGCAGCTCCCCTATAGCGGGAGGGCCCTACAATGAGCAGTTCTTC.

The V and J genes are TRBV6-5 and TRBJ1-4, with 7 bases aligning to TRBD1. This CDR3 has 12 residues. Germline V gene data show CDR1 as MNHEY and CDR2 as SVGAGI. J lost 11 bases, V lost 6 bases, and 6 bases had no gene match. This CDR3 is CASRPQQGKLFF. The CDR3 DNA reads TGTGCCAGCAGACCTCAACAGGGGAAACTGTTTTTT.

This clone was observed a handful of times. The V and J genes are TRBV5-1 and TRBJ2-7; D perhaps matches TRBD2 (6 bases). The CDR3 covers 13 residues. Deletions cut 4 bases from V and 1 base from J, with 9 bases between. Germline values: CDR1 SGHRS, CDR2 YFSETQ. CDR3 sequence: CASSQAGSYEQYF. In DNA form, the CDR3 reads TGCGCCAGCAGCCAAGCGGGTTCCTACGAGCAGTACTTC.

This clone is a singleton in its sample. The chain joins TRBV9 to TRBJ1-1; D gene unclear. Per germline, CDR1 SGDLS and CDR2 YYNGEE. The CDR3 totals 14 residues. Trimming removed 1 base at V and 4 bases at J, with 11 bases between. The CDR3 sequence is CASSVPPEGTEAFF. CDR3 coding DNA: TGTGCCAGCAGCGTACCGCCGGAGGGCACTGAAGCTTTCTTT.

This chain links TRBV5-1 with TRBJ2-5, with 10 positions matching TRBD1. This CDR3 is 15 amino acids long. The junction had 7 bases not matched to a gene; V was cut back by 4 bases and J by 4 bases. From germline, CDR1 is SGHRS and CDR2 YFSETQ. The CDR3 DNA is TGCGCCAGCAGCCCCGACAGGGGGCCCGGAGAGACCCAGTACTTC. Amino acid sequence: CASSPDRGPGETQYF.

This clone was recorded once. The genes are TRBV7-3 and TRBJ1-1; D is possibly TRBD1 (5 bases). V lost 5 bases and J lost 2, with 9 bases in between. This CDR3 is built from 13 residues. The germline V gene encodes CDR1 SGHTA and CDR2 FQGTGA. As DNA, the CDR3 is TGTGCCAGCAGCGTTGACAGCAACACTGAAGCTTTCTTT. Residues: CASSVDSNTEAFF.

The rearrangement joins TRBV2 to TRBJ2-1, with D maybe TRBD1 (5 bases). CDR3 length: 15 amino acids. Germline V gives CDR1 SNHLY, CDR2 FYNNEI. Trimming removed 4 bases at V and 0 bases at J, with 10 bases between. The chain's CDR3 is CASSVDTVSYNEQFF. CDR3 in DNA: TGTGCCAGCAGTGTGGACACGGTCTCCTACAATGAGCAGTTCTTC.

On this clone: At the DNA level, this CDR3 is encoded by other sequences in the same sample as well. The J gene is TRBJ2-1, the V gene TRBV6-5; 11 bases match TRBD2. Germline-derived CDR1 and CDR2 are MNHEY and SVGAGI. Trimming cost V 6 bases and J 6 bases; bases outside gene matches: 7. This CDR3 is 15 amino acids long. The CDR3 is CASSIAGGPGNEQFF. The CDR3 DNA follows: TGTGCCAGCAGCATAGCGGGGGGGCCTGGCAATGAGCAGTTCTTC.

CDR3 in amino acids: CASSLGQGTDTQYF. CDR3 sequence (DNA): TGTGCCAGCAGTTTGGGACAGGGGACAGATACGCAGTATTTT. The rearrangement links TRBV6-5 to TRBJ2-3; 10 nucleotides match TRBD1. Germline lookup yields CDR1 MNHEY and CDR2 SVGAGI. V lost 4 bases to trimming and J lost 3 bases; unmatched junction nucleotides: 1. The CDR3 spans 14 residues.

The CDR3 loop reads CASSPTDTRGTEAFF. In DNA form, the CDR3 reads TGTGCCAGCTCACCAACCGACACGAGGGGGACTGAAGCTTTCTTT. The chain recombines TRBV18 with TRBJ1-1, with D possibly being TRBD1 (6 bases). Germline-derived CDR1 and CDR2 are KGHSH and LQKENI. The length of the CDR3 is 15 residues. Trimming stripped 2 bases from V and 5 bases from J, with 15 bases between.

The chain uses TRBV10-3 and TRBJ2-5; a weak D match, TRBD2 (6 bases). V gave up 7 bases and J gave up 1 base, with 13 bases separating them. CDR1 is ENHRY, CDR2 SYGVKD, per germline. This CDR3 contains 14 residues. The CDR3 region is CAITPGGTQETQYF. For the CDR3, the DNA is TGTGCCATCACGCCCGGGGGAACCCAAGAGACCCAGTACTTC.

The chain joins TRBV28 to TRBJ2-1; the D is unclear. Germline V gives CDR1 MDHEN, CDR2 SYDVKM. V gave up 5 bases and J gave up 2 bases, with 4 bases separating them. The CDR3 spans 12 residues. The CDR3 coding sequence is TGTGCCAGCAGTACAGCCTACAATGAGCAGTTCTTC. This sequence encodes CASSTAYNEQFF.

J is TRBJ1-2 and V is TRBV20-1; D call uncertain. The CDR3 covers 11 residues. CDR1 and CDR2 (germline): DFQATT, SNEGSKA (reference sequence). V shed 6 bases and J shed 6 bases, with 11 bases lying between them. The DNA for the CDR3 is TGCAGTGCCGCCCCCGGGGATGGCTACACCTTC. Its protein product is CSAAPGDGYTF.

This clone was counted between two and nine times. The chain has TRBV5-1 and TRBJ2-1; D possibly corresponds to TRBD2 (6 bases). The CDR3 contains 13 residues. Germline CDR1 reads SGHRS; CDR2 reads YFSETQ. The V end lost 2 bases, the J end lost 6 bases, and 9 bases lay between the germline ends. The CDR3 nucleotides are TGCGCCAGCAGCTTCCAGACTAGCAATGAGCAGTTCTTC. Protein product: CASSFQTSNEQFF.

The genes are TRBV7-2 and TRBJ2-7; 10 bases are shared with TRBD2. V shed 7 bases, J shed 1 base, and the junction held 4 bases outside the gene matches. The CDR3 loop spans 14 amino acids. Germline V gene data show CDR1 as SGHTA and CDR2 as FQGNSA. CDR3 amino acids: CASTEAGGSYEQYF. CDR3 sequence (DNA): TGTGCCAGCACCGAAGCGGGAGGGTCCTACGAGCAGTACTTC.

The genes are TRBV15 and TRBJ1-2; 7 bases fit TRBD1. CDR3 length equals 15 residues. After removal of 0 bases from V and 2 bases from J, the junction contained 3 bases not matched to a gene. CDR1 is LNHNV and CDR2 is YYDKDF in the germline V gene (reference sequence). The CDR3 sequence: CATSRDATGNYGYTF. In nucleotides, the CDR3 is TGTGCCACCAGCAGAGACGCGACAGGGAACTATGGCTACACCTTC.

This clone has more than one count but fewer than ten. The chain combines TRBV27 with TRBJ2-3, with 7 bases identical to TRBD2. CDR3 length: 15 amino acids. Germline CDR1 and CDR2: MNHEY and SMNVEV (reference sequence). V shed 0 bases and J 3 bases; nucleotides not matched to a gene: 3. Here the CDR3 DNA reads TGTGCCAGCAGTTTATCAGGGAGGGGTACAGATACGCAGTATTTT. It translates to CASSLSGRGTDTQYF.